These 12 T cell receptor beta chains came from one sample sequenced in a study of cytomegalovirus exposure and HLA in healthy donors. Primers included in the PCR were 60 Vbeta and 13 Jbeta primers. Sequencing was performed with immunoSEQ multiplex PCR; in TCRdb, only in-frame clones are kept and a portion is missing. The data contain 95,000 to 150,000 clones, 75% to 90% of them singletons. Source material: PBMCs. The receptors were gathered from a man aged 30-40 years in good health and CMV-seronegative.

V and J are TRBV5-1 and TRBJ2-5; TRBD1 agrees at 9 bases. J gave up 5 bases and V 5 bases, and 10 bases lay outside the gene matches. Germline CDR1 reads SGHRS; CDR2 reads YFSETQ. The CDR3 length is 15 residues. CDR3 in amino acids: CASRQAGQGGETQYF. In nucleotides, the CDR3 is TGCGCCAGCAGACAGGCGGGACAGGGTGGGGAGACCCAGTACTTC.

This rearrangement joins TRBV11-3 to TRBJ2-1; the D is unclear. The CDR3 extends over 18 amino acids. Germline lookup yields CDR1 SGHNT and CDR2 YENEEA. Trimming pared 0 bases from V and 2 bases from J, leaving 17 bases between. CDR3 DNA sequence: TGTGCCAGCAGCTTAGATTGTTGGCTAGACTTCACCTACAATGAGCAGTTCTTC. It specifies CASSLDCWLDFTYNEQFF.

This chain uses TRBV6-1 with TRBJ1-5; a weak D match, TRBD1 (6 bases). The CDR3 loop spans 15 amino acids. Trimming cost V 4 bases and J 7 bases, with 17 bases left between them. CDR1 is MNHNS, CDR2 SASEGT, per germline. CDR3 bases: TGTGCCAGCAGTGTAGAACAGGGAAGGGGCCAGCCCCAGCATTTT. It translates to CASSVEQGRGQPQHF.

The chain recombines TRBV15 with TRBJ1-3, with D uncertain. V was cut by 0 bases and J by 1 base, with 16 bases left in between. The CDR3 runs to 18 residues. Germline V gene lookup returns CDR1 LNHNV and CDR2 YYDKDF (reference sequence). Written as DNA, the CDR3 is TGTGCCACCAGCAGAGATTTCGCCGCGGGAGGGTCTGGAAACACCATATATTTT. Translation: CATSRDFAAGGSGNTIYF.

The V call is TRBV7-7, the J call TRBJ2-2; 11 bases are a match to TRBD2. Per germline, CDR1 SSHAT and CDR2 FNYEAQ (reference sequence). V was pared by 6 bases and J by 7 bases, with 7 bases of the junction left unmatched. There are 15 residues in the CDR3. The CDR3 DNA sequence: TGTGCCAGCAGTACCGGGACTAGCGGAGTCGGGGAGCTGTTTTTT. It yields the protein CASSTGTSGVGELFF.

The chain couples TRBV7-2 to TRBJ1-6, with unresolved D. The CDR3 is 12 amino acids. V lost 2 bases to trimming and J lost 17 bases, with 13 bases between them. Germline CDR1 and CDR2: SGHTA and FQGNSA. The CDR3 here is CASSLSSGTVHF. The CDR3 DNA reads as TGTGCCAGCAGCTTAAGTTCGGGAACCGTCCACTTT.

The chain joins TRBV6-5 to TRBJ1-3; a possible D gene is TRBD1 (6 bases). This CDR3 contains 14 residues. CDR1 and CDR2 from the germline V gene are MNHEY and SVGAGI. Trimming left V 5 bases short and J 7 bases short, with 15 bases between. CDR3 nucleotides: TGTGCCAGCAGTCAAGGGACACCCCGCAACACCATATATTTT. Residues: CASSQGTPRNTIYF.

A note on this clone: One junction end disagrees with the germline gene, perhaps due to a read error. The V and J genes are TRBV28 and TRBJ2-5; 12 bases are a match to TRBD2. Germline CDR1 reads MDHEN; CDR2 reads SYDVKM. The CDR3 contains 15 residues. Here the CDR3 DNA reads TGTGCCAGCAGTTGGCTAGCGGGGGGGCAAGAGACTCAGTACTTC. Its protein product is CASSWLAGGQETQYF.

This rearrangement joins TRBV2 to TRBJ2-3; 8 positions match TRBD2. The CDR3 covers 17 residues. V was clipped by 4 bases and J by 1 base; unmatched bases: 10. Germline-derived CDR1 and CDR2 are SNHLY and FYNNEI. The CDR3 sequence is CASSAIVSGGGTDTQYF. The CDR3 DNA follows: TGTGCCAGCAGTGCCATCGTCAGCGGGGGCGGCACAGATACGCAGTATTTT.

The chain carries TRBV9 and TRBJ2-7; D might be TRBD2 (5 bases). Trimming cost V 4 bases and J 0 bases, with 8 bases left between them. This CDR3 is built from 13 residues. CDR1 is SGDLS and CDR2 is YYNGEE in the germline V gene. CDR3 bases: TGTGCCAGCAGCTGGGAGAGCTCCTACGAGCAGTACTTC. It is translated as CASSWESSYEQYF.

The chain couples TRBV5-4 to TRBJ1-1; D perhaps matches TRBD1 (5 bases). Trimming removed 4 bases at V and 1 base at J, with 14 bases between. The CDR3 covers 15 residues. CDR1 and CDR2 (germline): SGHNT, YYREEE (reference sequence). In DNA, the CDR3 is TGTGCCAGCAGCGCCCGAACAGGTCCGAACACTGAAGCTTTCTTT. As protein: CASSARTGPNTEAFF. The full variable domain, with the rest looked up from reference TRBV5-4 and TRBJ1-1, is ETGVTQSPTHLIKTRGQQVTLRCSSQSGHNTVSWYQQALGQGPQFIFQYYREEENGRGNFPPRFSGLQFPNYSSELNVNALELDDSALYLCASSARTGPNTEAFFGQGTRLTVV.

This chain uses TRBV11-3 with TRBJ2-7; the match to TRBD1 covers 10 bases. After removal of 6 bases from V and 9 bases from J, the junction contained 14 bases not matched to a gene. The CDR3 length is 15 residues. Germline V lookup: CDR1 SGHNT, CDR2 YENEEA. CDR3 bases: TGTGCCAGCAGACAGGGGACAGGGGTCCTACGGTGGCAGTACTTC. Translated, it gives CASRQGTGVLRWQYF.